Described below is a single T cell receptor beta chain sequence and its context. This table comes from immunoSEQ multiplex PCR, and its TCRdb copy is limited to in-frame clones, with some not included. Altogether about 93,000 clones are present, 88% being singletons, with the ten largest covering approximately 15%. This sample was taken from a study of control samples from healthy donors and cancer patients. CDR1 is MNHEY, CDR2 SVGAGI, per germline. Trimming took 4 bases from V and 3 from J, leaving 10 bases between them. CDR3 length equals 14 residues. This sequence joins TRBV6-5 and TRBJ1-3; TRBD1 might be the D (5 bases). The source is a woman between 70 and 85 years old in good health. The sample taken for sequencing was blood. CDR3 amino acids: CASSFQGSGNTIYF. The CDR3 region has the DNA TGTGCCAGCAGTTTCCAGGGTAGTGGAAACACCATATATTTT.